This T cell receptor beta chain was sequenced during a study of regulatory T cells in long-lasting Graves disease. Time point meaning: newly diagnosed GD, antithyroid drugs for less than 3 months. Scientists built the TCR library using RNA that was extracted from PBMCs. Researchers made TCR beta libraries by using iRepertoire HTBI primers and running Arm-PCR on CDR3 regions. MiXCR, applied by TCRdb to the multiplex PCR reads, yields one record per CDR3 protein. Of about 610,000 distinct CDR3 sequences in the sample, roughly 16% were seen once. V lost 7 bases and J 6 bases, leaving 20 bases between the germline ends. This CDR3 is 15 amino acids long. The V gene's germline CDR1 is LGHNA and CDR2 YNFKEQ. These sequences were also reported in another study, on T cells in Graves' hyperthyroidism and ophthalmopathy. That work contributes: The HTBI primer set served for first-round RT-PCR of the TCR CDR3.

Sequencing was performed on peripheral blood mononuclear cells (PBMCs), taken at new diagnosis, from a patient treated with antithyroid drugs. V and J are TRBV4-2 and TRBJ2-3; maybe TRBD2 (6 bases). This clonotype was sampled from a man aged 18 to 30 with Graves disease. This chain's CDR3 is CASNPGGAEGDTQYF. Written as DNA, the CDR3 is TGTGCCAGCAACCCGGGCGGGGCGGAAGGGGATACGCAGTATTTT.